This T cell receptor beta chain was recovered during a study of immune evolution from preneoplasia to lung adenocarcinoma. Findings and caveats of the study: Compared with EGFR-mutant or double wild-type lesions, KRAS-mutant nodules were more clonal.

Points on this clone: Antigen: not known.

Germline assignment: CDR1 SNHLY and CDR2 FYNNEI. V trimming: 2 bases; J trimming: 8 bases; junction bases outside the gene matches: 11. This CDR3 has 17 amino acids. Using immunoSEQ multiplex PCR, the repertoire was profiled, and TCRdb retains in-frame clones only, with some absent. The sample includes 5,500 to 6,500 clones, more than 65% of them seen just once. Specimen: FFPE minimally invasive lung adenocarcinoma tissue. The clonotype comes from a person aged 45 to 69 with lung adenocarcinoma. The chain uses TRBV2 and TRBJ1-5; TRBD1 agrees at 11 bases. The CDR3 nucleotides are TGTGCCAGCAGTGAAACTGCCGGGACAGGGGGATCTGAGCCCCAGCATTTT. Protein: CASSETAGTGGSEPQHF. The variable domain in full, with the rest retrieved from reference TRBV2 and TRBJ1-5, is EPEVTQTPSHQVTQMGQEVILRCVPISNHLYFYWYRQILGQKVEFLVSFYNNEISEKSEIFDDQFSVERPDGSNFTLKIRSTKLEDSAMYFCASSETAGTGGSEPQHFGDGTRLSIL.